This T cell receptor beta chain was recovered during a study of CD8 T cells in Susac syndrome. Study observations and caveats: The relatively small number of individuals in the TCR sequencing and HLA analysis was acknowledged by the study.

With random hexamers, 0.5 to 1 ug RNA was reverse transcribed. Multiplex immunoSEQ PCR targeted 54 Vbeta and 13 Jbeta TCR beta segments. TCRdb re-called the immunoSEQ multiplex PCR reads with MiXCR, one entry per CDR3 protein. The sample lists more than 110,000 distinct CDR3 sequences; approximately 93% were seen once. The V gene lost 2 bases and the J gene lost 7 bases, with 3 bases spanning the gap. In germline, CDR1 is DFQATT, CDR2 SNEGSKA (reference sequence). This CDR3 contains 9 residues. Concerning this clonotype itself: What it recognizes is unknown.

The study sequenced TCR beta in blood CD8+ and CD4+ T cells. The sequence was collected from a human donor in good health. Sample: CD8+ T cells from PBMCs. The rearrangement uses TRBV20-1 and TRBJ2-7, with unresolved D. CDR3 amino acids: CSARHEQYF. As DNA, the CDR3 is TGCAGTGCTAGACATGAGCAGTACTTC.